Below are 4 T cell receptor beta chains sequenced from a single sample in a study of a mutant IDH1 vaccine in newly diagnosed glioma. The antigens these receptors bind are not known. Time point described: week 35, safety follow-up. Vaccination comprised doses that each held 300 ug of mutant IDH1 20-mer peptide, plus topical imiquimod. Clones were read by immunoSEQ multiplex PCR, and TCRdb kept only the in-frame ones, dropping some. Here the sample spans about 41,000 clones, 75% to 90% being singletons. Specimen: PBMCs, collected from a glioma patient whose treatment included an IDH1 peptide vaccine. All receptors come from a man between 35 and 55 years old with glioma.

The chain carries TRBV7-3 and TRBJ2-2; D could derive from TRBD1 or TRBD2 (5 bases each). Trimming took 2 bases from V and 9 from J, leaving 7 bases between them. The germline V gene has CDR1 SGHTA and CDR2 FQGTGA. This CDR3 has 12 amino acids. CDR3 bases: TGTGCCAGCAGCTTAGGGGGACGGGAGCTGTTTTTT. It yields the protein CASSLGGRELFF.

The rearrangement joins TRBV6-1 to TRBJ2-3; 10 nucleotides line up with TRBD2. The CDR3 is 17 residues long. Losses at the gene ends were 4 bases for V and 1 base for J; bases not matched to a gene: 8. Germline assignment: CDR1 MNHNS and CDR2 SASEGT. CDR3 amino acids: CASSGLAGAPGTDTQYF. The DNA of the CDR3 is TGTGCCAGCAGTGGGCTAGCGGGAGCTCCTGGCACAGATACGCAGTATTTT.

The chain couples TRBV6-1 to TRBJ2-2; 9 positions match TRBD1. Germline CDR1 reads MNHNS; CDR2 reads SASEGT. With 4 bases clipped from V and 1 base from J, the junction kept 4 bases outside the gene matches. The CDR3 totals 16 residues. The CDR3 DNA reads TGTGCCAGCAGTGGGGGGACAGGGAAGAACACCGGGGAGCTGTTTTTT. Amino acids: CASSGGTGKNTGELFF.

This chain links TRBV7-2 with TRBJ2-1; no firm D call. V lost 0 bases and J lost 0, with 6 bases in between. The CDR3 totals 15 residues. Germline V gene data show CDR1 as SGHTA and CDR2 as FQGNSA. CDR3: CASSLAQSSYNEQFF. CDR3 nucleotide sequence: TGTGCCAGCAGCTTAGCGCAAAGCTCCTACAATGAGCAGTTCTTC.